This entry features one TCR beta chain sequence. No antigen is known for it. Nothing much larger sits one base from this clone, and base qualities are not available. The cohort was made up of approximately 670 healthy bone marrow donors. Cohort members were all nominally healthy when sampled, although unrecorded immune exposures were likely present. The donor tested CMV seronegative, placing the donor among the 350 or so seronegative members of the cohort. Every donor gave a peripheral blood sample, and the peripheral blood mononuclear cells from that sample were used for TCR beta sequencing. The Qiagen DNeasy Blood Extraction Kit was used to extract genomic DNA from the blood cell samples. This sample stems from a study of cytomegalovirus exposure and HLA in healthy donors (dated by TCRdb to the late 2010s). Regarding the complete study: According to an earlier analysis of 450 to 650 of the donors, about 179 million T cells yielded 90 million to 130 million unique TCR beta sequences and about 300 Gb of sequence data. An early release covering over 500 HLA-typed donors comprised roughly 300 gigabases of sequencing data and around 80 million unique TCR sequences. Of the 300 to 400 genotyped donors, over 65% fell in the genetic ancestry cluster associated with self-reported Caucasian donors. The aim of the study was to test whether cataloging public T cell receptors could identify signatures of past pathogen exposure. The study profiled the T cell repertoires of more than 500 subjects by immunosequencing and related them to cytomegalovirus serostatus. A separate validation cohort of about 110 different subjects was used in addition to the 666-subject first cohort. To predict cytomegalovirus infection status, the study brought together high-throughput TCR immunosequencing, statistical association of individual TCRs with disease status, and machine learning. A later analysis re-analyzed previously published TCR beta repertoires from 666 donors and added high-resolution HLA genotyping to study TCR occurrence patterns. Rather than drawing on any new phenotypic data, the later analysis identified candidate immune exposures from TCR beta sequences and the way those sequences occurred across donors. An earlier analysis of several hundred of the donors used high-throughput TCR beta sequencing to judge whether each TCR beta V gene segment behaved as functional or pseudogenic. Donor age, sex, ethnicity and CMV serostatus were compiled together with the repertoire data. In a later genetic analysis, genome-wide SNP genotypes for about 55% of the roughly 670 donors were used, and that subset was treated as a discovery cohort. Every repertoire in the discovery cohort had been generated on one and the same sequencing platform. HLA typing included class I and class II loci at four-digit resolution. The number of donors typed differed by locus, with roughly 629-640 for A, B, C, DRB1 and DQB1, around 500 for DQA1, some 570 for DPA1, and 450 to 480 for DPB1. A few DR-DQ haplotypes were handled as single units for association and clustering because linkage in the cohort was strong. Across 300 to 500 genotyped donors of the cohort, an average of roughly 250,000 unique TCR beta nucleotide sequences per donor were sequenced, and roughly 20% of those sequences were non-productive.

The method behind the library was the immunoSEQ multiplex PCR assay. For the multiplex PCR, a mixture combining 60 forward primers for TCR Vbeta segments and 13 reverse primers for TCR Jbeta segments was used. Amplification of the CDR3 region of rearranged TCR beta genes was performed with a multiplex PCR assay on genomic DNA. On the Illumina HiSeq System, the amplified TCR beta libraries were sequenced as 87-base-pair reads. On the authors' methods: A later analysis tallied approximately 87 million unique TCR beta chains across the 650 to 750 repertoires, and 10 million to 11 million of those chains were shared by two or more donors. To remove PCR and sequencing errors, raw reads were error-corrected and collapsed into unique sequences using a nearest-neighbor algorithm that merged closely related sequences. CDR3 sequences were aligned to IMGT reference sequences to assign V, D and J gene segments. For a sequence to be retained, at least a six-nucleotide match to both a V gene segment and a J gene segment was required. Rearrangements were called productive when the CDR3 lacked stop codons and stayed in frame with V and J; all others were non-productive. CDR3 was defined by IMGT convention, running from the second conserved V-encoded cysteine to the conserved J-encoded phenylalanine. Sequences without an unambiguous match to a single V gene segment were excluded from the earlier analysis of about 600 of the donors. An earlier analysis of just under 600 of the donors called V segments functional above 56.7% productive rearrangements and segregating when the between-donor standard deviation exceeded 5%. A statistical classification framework was built for diagnosing cytomegalovirus status from the catalog of TCR beta chain sequences. In a later analysis, TCR nucleotide sequences were compared against IMGT/GENE-DB human TR gene sequences so that V and J genes could be assigned. A later analysis assigned CDR3 sequences and most-parsimonious VDJ recombination scenarios with the TCRdist pipeline. In a later analysis, every TCR beta chain was defined by the combination of its CDR3 amino acid sequence and its V-gene family, and reads without a unique V-gene family were dropped. As a way to deal with suspected cross-contamination and a sequencing artifact, a later analysis dropped approximately 570 nucleotide sequences that were highly shared and had low generation probability. In a later analysis, a clonal expansion index was calculated for each public chain from normalized within-repertoire ranks of inferred template counts. A later analysis computed generation probabilities with a VDJ recombination model fitted to out-of-frame rearrangements, and checked the results against IGoR. A later analysis scored TCR-TCR, TCR-HLA and TCR-CMV co-occurrence with hypergeometric tests, applying a repertoire-size bias correction to TCR pairs. In a later analysis, false discovery rates were estimated by permuting HLA or CMV assignments 20 times. In a later analysis, co-occurring TCRs were grouped with DBSCAN, and TCRdist sequence similarity was added when clustering was performed within HLA-allele-positive subsets. Co-occurrence clustering excluded repertoires with fewer than 30,000 or more than 120,000 public chains, plus five with anomalous nucleotide sharing. Held by TCRdb, this immuneACCESS table contains in-frame sequences only and omits some clones. Under half of the omission traces to an unresolved V gene where checked; the cause of the rest is unknown. That table is the source of V, J and clone size, and D and trimming were worked out from the DNA. Across this sample there are 150,000 to 250,000 clones, with about 80% seen only once. The ten largest clonotypes hold approximately 2% of the sample.

Paper-wide results and their limitations: Linkage disequilibrium might explain the correlated functional status among segregating V segments, but an unknown experimental factor could not be ruled out. A further reported finding was that TCR beta sequences accurately predicted the HLA-A and HLA-B alleles for most subjects in the first cohort. In a later analysis, most CMV-associated TCR beta chains were found to appear HLA-restricted, with HLA associations seemingly driven largely by CMV exposure. In a later analysis, TCR association rates were found to vary across HLA loci, with the most associated TCRs seen for DRB1 alleles and the fewest for HLA-C alleles. Because HLA typing was missing for some donors at each locus, association tests included only the typed subset. In both the original and validation cohorts, the classifier was reported to diagnose cytomegalovirus status with high specificity and sensitivity. A group of highly shared sequence variants was considered likely to be a technical artifact of the sequencing pipeline. The authors suggested that the approach could potentially be generalized to other disease states and immunological phenotypes. In the study, around 150 TCR beta chains were listed as associated with cytomegalovirus. Because counts were too low, some 17 rarely observed V segments, including chromosome 9 orphons, were excluded from the earlier analysis of some 540 of the donors. In a later genetic analysis, a missense DCLRE1C variant was associated with V-gene and J-gene trimming of TCR beta chains, and the association was replicated in an independent cohort. An earlier analysis of around 600 of the donors showed that most TCR beta V segments appeared in productive rearrangements either about 87% or about 30% of the time, which broadly matched IMGT annotations. In a later analysis, 16,951 TCR beta sequences were associated with specific HLA alleles at a false discovery rate of 0.05. According to a later analysis, parvovirus B19, influenza, CMV and Epstein-Barr virus appeared linked to several top co-occurrence clusters. In a later genetic analysis, fewer N-insertions in productive TCRs were reported among donors in an Asian-associated ancestry cluster than the approximately 670-donor mean. While some public TCRs were present in many individuals, most TCR sequences turned up only very rarely across donors. For the cohort, immune exposure information was limited to CMV serostatus. In a later analysis, HLA-associated TCR beta chains showed more clonal expansion and lower generation probabilities than non-associated chains that were equally common. Assigning TCR associations to individual alleles was difficult when HLA alleles, especially DR and DQ, strongly co-occurred. A few of the identified cytomegalovirus-associated TCR beta chains were confirmed in vitro to be specific for cytomegalovirus antigens. In this cohort, only TCR beta chains were sequenced, and detectable features were limited by the absence of alpha or paired-chain data. Roughly uniform sequencing depth across donors was assumed in presence/absence analyses, although this assumption may not hold.

The receptor's source is a young man in good health and CMV-seronegative. Specimen: PBMCs.

The DNA sequence follows: TGCGCCAGCAGCTGGGGTGGGGAGAACAATGAGCAGTTCTTC. Its translation is CASSWGGENNEQFF. The V and J segments used are TRBV5-1 and TRBJ2-1; TRBD2 is perhaps the D gene, given 5 matching bases. The germline V gene yields SGHRS for CDR1 and YFSETQ for CDR2. From the cysteine through the phenylalanine, the CDR3 covers 14 amino acids. Just the 42-base CDR3 DNA is kept, in frame starting at base 1. V is shortened by 3 bases, J by 5 bases, and the region joining them spans 12 bases. Reference TRBV5-1 and TRBJ2-1 proteins supply the regions before and after the CDR3; the full variable domain is: KAGVTQTPRYLIKTRGQQVTLSCSPISGHRSVSWYQQTPGQGLQFLFEYFSETQRNKGNFPGRFSGRQFSNSRSEMNVSTLELGDSALYLCASSWGGENNEQFFGPGTRLTVL.